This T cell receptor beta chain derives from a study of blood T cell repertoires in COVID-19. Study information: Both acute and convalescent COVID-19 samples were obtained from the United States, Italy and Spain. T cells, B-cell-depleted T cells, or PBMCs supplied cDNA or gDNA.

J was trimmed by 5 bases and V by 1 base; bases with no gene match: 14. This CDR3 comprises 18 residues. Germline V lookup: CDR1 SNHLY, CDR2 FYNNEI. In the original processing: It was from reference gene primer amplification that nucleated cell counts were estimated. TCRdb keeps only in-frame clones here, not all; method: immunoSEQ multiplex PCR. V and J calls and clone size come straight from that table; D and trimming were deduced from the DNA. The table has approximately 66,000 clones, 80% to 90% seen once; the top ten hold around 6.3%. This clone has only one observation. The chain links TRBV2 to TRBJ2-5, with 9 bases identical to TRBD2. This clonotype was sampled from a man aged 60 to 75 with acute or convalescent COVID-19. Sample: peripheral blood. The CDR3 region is CASSEGSSGVSRGETQYF. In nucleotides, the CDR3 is TGTGCCAGCAGTGAAGGGTCTAGCGGGGTCTCACGGGGGGAGACCCAGTACTTC.